This T cell receptor beta chain stems from a study of a mutant IDH1 vaccine in newly diagnosed glioma. Overall study context: Earlier care involved radiotherapy, temozolomide, or both, and the majority received both. Study observations and caveats: Pseudoprogression appears to have had no connection to changes in top peripheral T cell clonotypes.

Time point: baseline, week 1 (first vaccination visit). As for treatment: pre-vaccination baseline after standard-of-care therapy. Those who donated had recent WHO grade 3 or 4 IDH1-mutant, ATRX-lost astrocytomas. This CDR3 has 13 amino acids. CDR1 is SGHTA, CDR2 FQGNSA, per germline. The V end lost 5 bases, the J end lost 6 bases, and 13 bases lay between the germline ends. Sequencing used immunoSEQ multiplex PCR; TCRdb keeps in-frame clones, though not all of them. The sample records approximately 54,000 clones, about four fifths being singletons. As concerns this clone: Its antigen is unidentified.

This specimen consisted of PBMCs, obtained from a glioma patient treated with radiotherapy, temozolomide or both. The chain employs TRBV7-2 and TRBJ2-5, with D perhaps TRBD1 or TRBD2 (6 bases each). The TCR originated in a man between 18 and 29 years old with glioma. The CDR3 DNA is TGTGCCAGCAGCGTGAGGGGGGAAAAGACCCAGTACTTC. Amino acid sequence: CASSVRGEKTQYF.